This TCR beta chain was retrieved from a study of blood T cell repertoires in COVID-19. Study background: Material from acute and convalescent COVID-19 was sourced from the United States, Italy and Spain. T cells, B-cell-depleted T cells, or PBMCs provided the cDNA or gDNA that served as material.

The V and J ends lost 5 bases and 2 bases, in that order; junction bases with no gene match: 6. The germline V gene has CDR1 MNHEY and CDR2 SMNVEV (reference sequence). This CDR3 contains 14 residues. Original data processing: Reference gene primer amplification gave nucleated cell count estimates. The assay was immunoSEQ multiplex PCR, and TCRdb's table has in-frame clones only and misses some. The D gene and trimming were derived from the DNA, and the V and J assignments and clone size from that table. The sample consists of around 46,000 clones, approximately 88% of them appearing once. Sequenced input: peripheral blood. The source is a man between 65 and 85 years old with acute or convalescent COVID-19. The genes are TRBV27 and TRBJ2-7; 7 bases are a match to TRBD1. The CDR3 region is CASSPTGIPYEQYF. Here the CDR3 DNA reads TGTGCCAGCAGTCCGACAGGGATTCCCTACGAGCAGTACTTC.